This T cell receptor (beta chain) was obtained from a study of blood T cell repertoires in COVID-19. For the study at large: COVID-19 samples collected from the United States, Italy and Spain covered acute and convalescent phases. T cells, B-cell-depleted T cells, or PBMCs provided the cDNA or gDNA that served as material.

Original processing methods: Researchers report that nucleated cell counts were estimated from reference gene primer amplification. Produced via immunoSEQ multiplex PCR; TCRdb's table is partial and in-frame only. The DNA gave D and trimming, while V, J and clone size come from that table. The table lists fewer than 90,000 clones, less than 80% of them singletons. The germline V gene encodes CDR1 MNHEY and CDR2 SVGAGI. This CDR3 is built from 14 residues. V was clipped by 7 bases and J by 4 bases, with 16 bases between them. The TCR comes from a woman aged 45-65 years with acute or convalescent COVID-19. Sequenced material: peripheral blood. The chain joins TRBV6-5 to TRBJ1-2; D perhaps matches TRBD1 (6 bases). The CDR3 loop is CASTKDRSTYGYTF. The CDR3 region has the DNA TGTGCCAGCACCAAAGACAGGTCAACCTATGGCTACACCTTC.